One T cell receptor (beta chain) is described in this entry. In the source study's methods: Cell counts per sample came from amplifying reference gene primers. The data were produced by immunoSEQ multiplex PCR, yet TCRdb's version contains in-frame clones alone and is incomplete. V, J and clone size were drawn from that table, and D and trimming were deduced from the DNA. The table shows some 110,000 clones, with 80% occurring only once. Germline V gene data show CDR1 as DFQATT and CDR2 as SNEGSKA (reference sequence). The ends lost 3 bases at V and 1 base at J; junction bases unmatched: 9. The CDR3 is made up of 16 amino acids. These data originate in a study of blood T cell repertoires in COVID-19.

This chain links TRBV20-1 with TRBJ2-1; 7 nucleotides align to TRBD2. Material for sequencing was peripheral blood. This TCR was recovered from a man between 60 and 75 years old with active or convalescent COVID-19. CDR3 DNA: TGCAGTGCTAGTGGGAGGGCGACCGTTTCCTACAATGAGCAGTTCTTC. Translation: CSASGRATVSYNEQFF.